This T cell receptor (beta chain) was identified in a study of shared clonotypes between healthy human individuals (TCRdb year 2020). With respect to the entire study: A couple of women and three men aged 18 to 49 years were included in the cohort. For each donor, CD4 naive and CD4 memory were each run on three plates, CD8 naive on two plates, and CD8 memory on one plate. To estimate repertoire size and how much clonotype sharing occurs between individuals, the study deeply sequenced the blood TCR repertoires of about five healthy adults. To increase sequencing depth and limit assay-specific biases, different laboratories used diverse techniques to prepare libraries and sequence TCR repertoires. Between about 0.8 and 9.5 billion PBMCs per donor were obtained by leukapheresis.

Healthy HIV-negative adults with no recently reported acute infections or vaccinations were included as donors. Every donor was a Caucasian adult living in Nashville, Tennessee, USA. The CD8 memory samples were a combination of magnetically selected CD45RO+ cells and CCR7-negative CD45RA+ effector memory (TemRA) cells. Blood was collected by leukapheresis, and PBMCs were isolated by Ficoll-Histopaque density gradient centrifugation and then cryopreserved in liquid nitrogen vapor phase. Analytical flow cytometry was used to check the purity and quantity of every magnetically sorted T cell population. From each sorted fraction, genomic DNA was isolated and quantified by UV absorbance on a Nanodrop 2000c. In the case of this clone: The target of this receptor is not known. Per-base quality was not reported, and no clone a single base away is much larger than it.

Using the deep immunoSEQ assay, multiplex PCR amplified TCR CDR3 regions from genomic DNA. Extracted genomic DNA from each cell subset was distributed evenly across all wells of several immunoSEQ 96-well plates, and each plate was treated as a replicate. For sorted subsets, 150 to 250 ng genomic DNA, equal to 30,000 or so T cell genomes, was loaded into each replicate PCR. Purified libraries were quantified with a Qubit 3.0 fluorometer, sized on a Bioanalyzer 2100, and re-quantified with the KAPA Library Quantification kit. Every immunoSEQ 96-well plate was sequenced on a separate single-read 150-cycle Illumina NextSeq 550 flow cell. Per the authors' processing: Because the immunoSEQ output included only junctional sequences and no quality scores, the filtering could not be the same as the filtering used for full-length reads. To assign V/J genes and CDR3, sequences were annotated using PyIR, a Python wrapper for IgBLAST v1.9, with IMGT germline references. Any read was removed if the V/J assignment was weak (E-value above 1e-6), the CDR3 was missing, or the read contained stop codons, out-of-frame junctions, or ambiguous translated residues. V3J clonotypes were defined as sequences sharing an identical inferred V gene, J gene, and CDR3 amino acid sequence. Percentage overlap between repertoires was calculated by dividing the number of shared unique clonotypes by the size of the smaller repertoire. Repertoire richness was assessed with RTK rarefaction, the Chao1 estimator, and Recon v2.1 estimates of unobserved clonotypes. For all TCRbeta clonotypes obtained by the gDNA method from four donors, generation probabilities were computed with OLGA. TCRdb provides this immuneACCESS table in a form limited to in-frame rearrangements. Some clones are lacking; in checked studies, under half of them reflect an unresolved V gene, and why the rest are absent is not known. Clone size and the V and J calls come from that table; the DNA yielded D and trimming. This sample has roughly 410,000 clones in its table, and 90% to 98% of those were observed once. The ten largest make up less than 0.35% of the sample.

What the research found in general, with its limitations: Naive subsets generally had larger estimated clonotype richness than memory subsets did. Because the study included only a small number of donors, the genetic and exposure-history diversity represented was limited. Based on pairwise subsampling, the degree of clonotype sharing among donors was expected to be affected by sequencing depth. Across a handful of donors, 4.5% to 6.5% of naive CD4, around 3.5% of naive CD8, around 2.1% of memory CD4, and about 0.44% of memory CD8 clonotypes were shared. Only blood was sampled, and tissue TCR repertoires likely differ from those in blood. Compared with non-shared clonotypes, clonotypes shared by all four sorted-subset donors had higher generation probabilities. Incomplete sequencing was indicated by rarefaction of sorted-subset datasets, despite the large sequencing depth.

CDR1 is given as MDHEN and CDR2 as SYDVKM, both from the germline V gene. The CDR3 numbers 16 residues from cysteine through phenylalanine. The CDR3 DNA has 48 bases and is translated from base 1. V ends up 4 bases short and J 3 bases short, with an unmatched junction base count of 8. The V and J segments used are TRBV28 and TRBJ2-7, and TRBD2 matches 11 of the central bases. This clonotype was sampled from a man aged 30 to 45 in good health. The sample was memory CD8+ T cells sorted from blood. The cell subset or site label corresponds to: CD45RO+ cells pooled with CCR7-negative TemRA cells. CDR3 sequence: CASSSPSGRPLYEQYF. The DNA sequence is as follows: TGTGCCAGCAGTTCCCCTAGCGGGAGGCCCCTCTACGAGCAGTACTTC.